This T cell receptor beta chain was captured in a study of Ad26.COV2.S vaccination and SARS-CoV-2 variants. Looking at the study overall: Vaccine-arm donor from the placebo-controlled COV1001 Ad26.COV2.S trial. Dosing was one shot or two shots 56 days apart. Whole-study findings and limits: Breadth measured for non-spike TCRs was similar across vaccine and placebo recipients.

TCRdb keeps only in-frame clones here, not all; method: immunoSEQ multiplex PCR. The sample gives some 410,000 clones, about 92% of which show up once; around 1.7% is in the top ten. Treatment noted: around 19 received Ad26.COV2.S at low or high dose, single or two shots; several received placebo; per-sample allocation not given. Sampling occurred on day 63 after the first vaccine or placebo injection. The sample came from a Boston adult aged 18-55 years. Only a few counts were recorded for this clone. As yet, its antigen is unknown. The CDR3 runs 13 residues. The V and J ends lost 5 bases and 2 bases respectively, with 10 bases between them. Germline CDR1 and CDR2: LNHDA and SQIVND (reference sequence).

Sequenced here: peripheral blood, sampled in a trial of Ad26.COV2.S vaccine versus placebo. This rearrangement joins TRBV19 to TRBJ2-7, with D possibly matching TRBD1 (5 bases). The TCR was taken from a person aged 18 to 59 who received the Ad26.COV2.S COVID-19 vaccine or a placebo. CDR3 residues: CASSGATTYEQYF. CDR3 nucleotides: TGTGCCAGTAGTGGGGCAACAACCTACGAGCAGTACTTC. Full variable domain (missing parts from reference TRBV19 and TRBJ2-7): DGGITQSPKYLFRKEGQNVTLSCEQNLNHDAMYWYRQDPGQGLRLIYYSQIVNDFQKGDIAEGYSVSREKKESFPLTVTSAQKNPTAFYLCASSGATTYEQYFGPGTRLTVT.